These 17 T cell receptor beta chains were all obtained from the same sample, sequenced in a study of B cell selection in AIRE deficiency. The regulatory T cell sort gate was CD4+CD25hiCD127low/negative. Sequencing was performed with immunoSEQ multiplex PCR; in TCRdb, only in-frame clones are kept and a portion is missing. The data contain 20,000 to 30,000 clones, 92% of them singletons. The specimen was CD4+CD25+ Tregs sorted from PBMCs. The receptors shown here come from a human donor in good health.

This chain links TRBV30 with TRBJ1-6; TRBD1 matches at 7 bases. J gave up 0 bases and V 0 bases, and 2 bases lay outside the gene matches. CDR1 and CDR2 (germline): GTSNPN, SVGIG (reference sequence). The CDR3 loop spans 16 amino acids. CDR3 sequence: CAWSVTGASYNSPLHF. The CDR3 region has the DNA TGTGCCTGGAGTGTAACAGGGGCCTCCTATAATTCACCCCTCCACTTT.

The chain couples TRBV9 to TRBJ2-3; no firm D call. V lost 2 bases to trimming and J lost 4 bases, with 5 bases between them. This CDR3 comprises 12 residues. Germline V gives CDR1 SGDLS, CDR2 YYNGEE. The CDR3 DNA follows: TGTGCCAGCAGCGTTACCCCAGATACGCAGTATTTT. It codes for CASSVTPDTQYF.

This sequence joins TRBV27 and TRBJ2-2, with a possible D match to TRBD1 (6 bases). This CDR3 has 16 residues. The V gene's germline CDR1 is MNHEY and CDR2 SMNVEV (reference sequence). With 7 bases removed from V and 0 bases from J, the gap between germline ends came to 15 bases. DNA of the CDR3: TGTGCCAGCAAACCCATGCGGACAGCGAACACCGGGGAGCTGTTTTTT. It encodes CASKPMRTANTGELFF.

V and J are TRBV19 and TRBJ1-2; TRBD1 is a possible D gene (5 bases). V was trimmed by 6 bases and J by 5 bases, leaving 22 bases between them. This CDR3 has 16 residues. Germline assignment: CDR1 LNHDA and CDR2 SQIVND (reference sequence). This chain's CDR3 is CASRRHTSSGGYGYTF. The CDR3 bases are TGTGCCAGTAGACGACACACCTCATCCGGGGGGTATGGCTACACCTTC.

The J gene is TRBJ1-2, the V gene TRBV29-1, with D hard to call. Germline V CDR1 and CDR2: SQVTM, ANQGSEA. Trimming took off 4 bases at V and 6 bases at J, with 15 bases between the two ends. The CDR3 has 13 residues. The CDR3, as DNA: TGCAGCGTTGTTTCGGCAGGCCTTAATGGCTACACCTTC. It codes for CSVVSAGLNGYTF.

The rearrangement joins TRBV29-1 to TRBJ1-1; D gene ambiguous. V was cut by 3 bases and J by 5 bases, with 7 bases left in between. This CDR3 has 11 amino acids. Germline V gives CDR1 SQVTM, CDR2 ANQGSEA. The DNA of the CDR3 is TGCAGCGTTGACATGGTTACTGAAGCTTTCTTT. Its translation is CSVDMVTEAFF.

V gene TRBV11-3 combines with J gene TRBJ2-7; D unresolved. The V end was cut by 2 bases, the J end by 0 bases, with 8 bases between. Germline V gene data show CDR1 as SGHNT and CDR2 as YENEEA. This CDR3 has 14 residues. The CDR3 sequence: CASSLRHRSYEQYF. DNA for the CDR3: TGTGCCAGCAGCTTACGGCACCGCTCCTACGAGCAGTACTTC.

Concerning this clone: This CDR3 is also generated by other DNA sequences in the sample. The chain employs TRBV7-9 and TRBJ1-4, with D hard to call. In germline, CDR1 is SEHNR, CDR2 FQNEAQ (reference sequence). Trimming pared 1 base from V and 4 bases from J, leaving 7 bases between. There are 14 residues in the CDR3. This chain's CDR3 is CASSLGGINEKLFF. Written as DNA, the CDR3 is TGTGCCAGCAGCTTAGGAGGAATTAATGAAAAACTGTTTTTT.

The chain combines TRBV28 with TRBJ1-1; no firm D call. The CDR3 is made up of 10 amino acids. Germline CDR1 MDHEN, CDR2 SYDVKM. V lost 6 bases to trimming and J lost 8 bases, with 7 bases between them. In DNA form, the CDR3 reads TGTGCCAGCAGACGGGAAGAAGCTTTCTTT. This translates into CASRREEAFF.

V is TRBV19 and J is TRBJ1-2, with a tentative D call TRBD1 (6 bases). The germline V gene has CDR1 LNHDA and CDR2 SQIVND (reference sequence). This CDR3 contains 13 residues. V was trimmed by 2 bases and J by 8 bases, leaving 12 bases between them. DNA of the CDR3: TGTGCCAGTAGTATAACAGGGCTGGAGGGCTACACCTTC. Its protein product is CASSITGLEGYTF.

The chain links TRBV29-1 to TRBJ1-2; D call uncertain. Trimming cost V 0 bases and J 5 bases, with 10 bases left between them. Germline-derived CDR1 and CDR2 are SQVTM and ANQGSEA. CDR3 length: 13 amino acids. CDR3 amino acids: CSVEDIGYYGYTF. The CDR3 nucleotides are TGCAGCGTTGAAGATATTGGATATTATGGCTACACCTTC.

This sequence joins TRBV6-5 and TRBJ1-2; TRBD1 agrees at 10 bases. The CDR3 has 12 amino acids. Germline CDR1 is MNHEY and CDR2 is SVGAGI. The J segment lost 10 bases and the V segment lost 5 bases, leaving 4 bases of the junction unmatched. The CDR3 nucleotides are TGTGCCAGCAGTCGGGACAGGGGCGACTACACCTTC. Amino acid sequence: CASSRDRGDYTF.

This sequence joins TRBV12-2 and TRBJ2-7; TRBD1 is taken as the D call from the table, unchecked against the DNA. TRBV12-2 is labeled a pseudogene. The CDR3 spans 18 residues. The CDR3, as DNA: TGTGCAAGTCGCTTAGCGAGACTAAGAGGGACAGGCGGAGACGAGCAGTACTTC. Protein product: CASRLARLRGTGGDEQYF.

The gene calls are TRBV11-3 and TRBJ2-3; TRBD2 aligns across 11 bases. Germline-derived CDR1 and CDR2 are SGHNT and YENEEA. There are 14 residues in the CDR3. V lost 5 bases to trimming and J lost 4 bases; unmatched junction nucleotides: 2. The CDR3 protein is CASSKTSGADTQYF. The CDR3 nucleotides are TGTGCCAGCAGCAAGACTAGCGGGGCAGATACGCAGTATTTT. The full variable domain, with the rest looked up from reference TRBV11-3 and TRBJ2-3, is EAGVVQSPRYKIIEKKQPVAFWCNPISGHNTLYWYLQNLGQGPELLIRYENEEAVDDSQLPKDRFSAERLKGVDSTLKIQPAELGDSAVYLCASSKTSGADTQYFGPGTRLTVL.

This chain connects TRBV29-1 to TRBJ1-6; possible D gene TRBD1, 5 bases. The length of the CDR3 is 14 residues. Trimming removed 4 bases from V and 4 bases from J, with 11 bases in between. The germline gives CDR1 SQVTM, CDR2 ANQGSEA. In DNA, the CDR3 is TGCAGCGTTGCAGAGGGGAGATATAATTCACCCCTCCACTTT. It encodes CSVAEGRYNSPLHF.

The chain is built from TRBV19 and TRBJ1-5, with D perhaps TRBD1 (6 bases). Between the trimmed V and J ends, which lost 10 bases and 0 bases, there was a span of 13 bases. Germline V lookup: CDR1 LNHDA, CDR2 SQIVND (reference sequence). There are 14 residues in the CDR3. The CDR3 DNA is TGTGCCACTAGACAGGCGTATAGCAATCAGCCCCAGCATTTT. Its translation: CATRQAYSNQPQHF.

The rearrangement joins TRBV7-9 to TRBJ2-7; 9 nucleotides align to TRBD1. The CDR3 extends over 17 amino acids. Germline values: CDR1 SEHNR, CDR2 FQNEAQ (reference sequence). V gave up 4 bases and J gave up 4 bases; unmatched junction bases: 14. CDR3 nucleotides: TGTGCCAGCAGCTCCCGGGACAGGGATGTTGCTCGTTACGAGCAGTACTTC. Its protein product is CASSSRDRDVARYEQYF.